The TCR beta chain under discussion was sequenced for a study of T-cell memory formation after mild COVID-19. Overall study: TCR clusters were mostly donor specific. Whole-study findings and limits: The study found balanced CD4/CD8 in clones contracting day 15 to 85 and a CD4+ lean in later expanders. The pre-infection memory compartment contained some responding clones, suggesting cross-reactive memory joined. Mostly located in CM and EM were contracting CD4+ clones, with contracting CD8+ clones located in EMRA.

TCRdb reprocessed the 5' RACE reads via MiXCR and lists one record per CDR3 protein. The data contain about 290,000 distinct CDR3 sequences, about 20% of them seen just once; the ten biggest clones take up 20% to 25%. The CDR3 length is 16 residues. Unmatched junction bases numbered 11, after V lost 5 bases and J lost 4 bases. Germline V gene lookup returns CDR1 MDHEN and CDR2 SYDVKM. About this clonotype: Its matching antigen is unknown.

This sequence originates from a man younger than 30 who had mild COVID-19 (a few samples of this study predate the infection). Cell type and time point are not known. The sequenced material came from PBMCs or a T cell subset sorted from them (not recorded which). The rearrangement joins TRBV28 to TRBJ2-1, with TRBD2 identical over 7 bases. The CDR3 region has the DNA TGTGCCAGCAGTGAACCTAGCGGTTTTCCTTACAATGAGCAGTTCTTC. It encodes CASSEPSGFPYNEQFF.